The entry below gives a single TCR beta chain sequence along with its context. The assay was immunoSEQ multiplex PCR, and TCRdb's table has in-frame clones only and misses some. This table holds under 110,000 clones, 60% to 85% found once. This record belongs to a study of blood T cell repertoires in COVID-19. Study background: T cells, B-cell-depleted T cells, or PBMCs provided the cDNA or gDNA that served as material.

CDR3 length: 13 residues. V was cut by 5 bases and J by 4 bases, with 8 bases left in between. The V gene's germline CDR1 is SGHVS and CDR2 FNYEAQ. Patients at the Seattle site were enrolled during active infection and followed longitudinally. This sequence joins TRBV7-6 and TRBJ2-2; D unclear. Sequencing was carried out using peripheral blood. This clonotype was obtained from a man older than 75 with COVID-19, enrolled during active disease. The CDR3 region is CASSPASTGELFF. For the CDR3, the DNA is TGTGCCAGCAGCCCGGCTAGCACCGGGGAGCTGTTTTTT.